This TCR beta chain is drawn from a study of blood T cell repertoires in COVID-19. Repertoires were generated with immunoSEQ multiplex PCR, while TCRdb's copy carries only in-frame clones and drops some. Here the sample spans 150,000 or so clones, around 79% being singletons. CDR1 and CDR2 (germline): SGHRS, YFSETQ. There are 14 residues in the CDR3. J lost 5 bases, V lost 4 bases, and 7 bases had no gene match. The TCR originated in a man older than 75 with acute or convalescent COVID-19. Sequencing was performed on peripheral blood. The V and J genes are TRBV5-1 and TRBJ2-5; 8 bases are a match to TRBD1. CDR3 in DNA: TGCGCCAGCAGCGTAGGACAGGGTGGGGAGACCCAGTACTTC. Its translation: CASSVGQGGETQYF.